What follows are 10 T cell receptor beta chains derived from one specimen sequenced in a study of T-cell memory formation after mild COVID-19. A single record per CDR3 protein comes from TCRdb applying MiXCR to the 5' RACE reads. The sample carries roughly 400,000 distinct CDR3 sequences, roughly 15% recorded once. The sequenced sample was PBMCs or a T cell subset sorted from them (not recorded which). The receptors here all came from a man younger than 35 who had mild COVID-19 (a few samples of this study predate the infection). Cell type and time point are not known.

This clonotype has just a few counts. The chain links TRBV29-1 to TRBJ2-3, with 9 bases fitting TRBD2. Germline V gene sequence: CDR1 SQVTM, CDR2 ANQGSEA. After removal of 3 bases from V and 2 bases from J, the junction contained 6 bases not matched to a gene. This CDR3 is built from 15 residues. CDR3 sequence reads: CSVEGRGGSTDTQYF. The CDR3 coding sequence is TGCAGCGTTGAGGGGCGGGGGGGATCCACAGATACGCAGTATTTT.

This clonotype was counted between two and nine times. The chain has TRBV12-3 or TRBV12-4 and TRBJ2-2, with D unresolved. The CDR3 has 12 amino acids. Trimming removed 7 bases from V and 6 bases from J, with 9 bases in between. DNA of the CDR3: TGTGCCAGCACACTTAGGTCCGGGGAGCTGTTTTTT. Protein product: CASTLRSGELFF.

In this sample, this clonotype turned up a few times. The V and J genes are TRBV5-1 and TRBJ2-5, with D perhaps being TRBD1 or TRBD2 (6 bases each). The CDR3 consists of 16 residues. Germline V gene data show CDR1 as SGHRS and CDR2 as YFSETQ. With 0 bases removed from V and 2 bases from J, the gap between germline ends came to 14 bases. In DNA, the CDR3 is TGCGCCAGCAGCTTGGGTGTCCGGGGGACACAAGAGACCCAGTACTTC. It yields the protein CASSLGVRGTQETQYF.

This clonotype was recorded at least ten times. The J gene is TRBJ2-5, the V gene TRBV7-6; no clear D gene. Germline-derived CDR1 and CDR2 are SGHVS and FNYEAQ. The V end lost 4 bases, the J end lost 3 bases, and 9 bases lay between the germline ends. The CDR3 covers 13 residues. Here the CDR3 reads CASSSYSKETQYF. Here the CDR3 DNA reads TGTGCCAGCAGCTCATACAGTAAAGAGACCCAGTACTTC.

The sample holds a few counts of this clonotype. The chain has TRBV4-3 and TRBJ2-3, with 15 bases matching TRBD2. The CDR3 loop spans 20 amino acids. Per the germline V gene, CDR1 is LGHNA and CDR2 is YSLEER. The V and J ends lost 0 bases and 1 base, in that order; junction bases with no gene match: 8. This CDR3 is CASSQDLWTSGGARTDTQYF. CDR3 DNA: TGCGCCAGCAGCCAAGATCTTTGGACTAGCGGGGGGGCGCGCACAGATACGCAGTATTTT.

The rearrangement links TRBV4-1 to TRBJ2-7; D unclear. The germline CDR1 and CDR2 sequences are MGHRA and YSYEKL. The CDR3 totals 16 residues. The germline V and J ends were trimmed by 1 base and 0 bases, with 13 bases remaining between them. The CDR3 loop is CASSQVASPRSYEQYF. CDR3 nucleotides: TGCGCCAGCAGCCAAGTGGCCAGTCCCCGCTCCTACGAGCAGTACTTC.

This clonotype was observed a handful of times. The rearrangement links TRBV3-1 to TRBJ1-1, with unresolved D. CDR1 and CDR2 from the germline V gene are LGHDT and YNNKEL (reference sequence). The CDR3 is 14 amino acids. Trimming cost V 1 base and J 10 bases, with 16 bases left between them. The CDR3 DNA reads as TGTGCCAGCAGCCAAGCCCCGGGTAGCCACGGAGCTTTCTTT. Protein product: CASSQAPGSHGAFF.

J is TRBJ1-5 and V is TRBV12-3 or TRBV12-4, with D unresolved. This CDR3 has 12 amino acids. The V end lost 6 bases, the J end lost 6 bases, and 9 bases lay between the germline ends. For the CDR3, the DNA is TGTGCCAGCAGCCGCCGAGGTCAGCCCCAGCATTTT. This translates into CASSRRGQPQHF.

This clonotype turned up a few times. The V gene is TRBV9, the J gene TRBJ2-7; TRBD1 or TRBD2 may be the D gene (5 bases each). This CDR3 is built from 14 residues. CDR1 SGDLS and CDR2 YYNGEE come from the germline V gene. Trimming cost V 0 bases and J 4 bases, with 11 bases left between them. In DNA, the CDR3 is TGTGCCAGCAGCGTAGGTCAGGGACGGTACGAGCAGTACTTC. Protein sequence: CASSVGQGRYEQYF.

V gene TRBV20-1 combines with J gene TRBJ1-5; a possible D gene is TRBD1 (5 bases). The CDR3 contains 14 residues. V was trimmed by 3 bases and J by 3 bases, leaving 12 bases between them. Germline V CDR1 and CDR2: DFQATT, SNEGSKA (reference sequence). In DNA, the CDR3 is TGCAGTGCTAGGCAGGGAATTTACAATCAGCCCCAGCATTTT. It specifies CSARQGIYNQPQHF.